Below, one T cell receptor (beta chain) is given with its context. Its specific antigen is unknown. Within one base of it there is no much larger clone, and no base qualities were kept. The V and J ends are trimmed by 4 bases and 1 base, leaving 9 bases between them. CDR1 and CDR2 are read off the germline V gene (reference sequence) as LGHDT and YNNKEL. The CDR3 sequence holds 14 residues, the cysteine and phenylalanine included. Left in the record is the CDR3 DNA by itself, 42 bases read in frame from the first base. Donors were a few dozen systemically healthy Caucasian individuals from Russia aged roughly 6 to 100 years. Each donor gave ten milliliters of peripheral blood, drawn into EDTA-treated Vacutainer tubes. Ficoll-Paque density-gradient centrifugation was used to isolate PBMCs, with at least 7 million per sample. Trizol reagent was used to extract total RNA from PBMCs, with at least 5 micrograms per sample. For every donor, flow cytometry on a PBMC aliquot measured the percentage of naive CD45RAhigh/CD27high T cells.

This sample stems from a study of blood T cells in healthy people across ages (dated by TCRdb to the mid-2010s). About the investigation overall: Template switching captured roughly one uniquely barcoded TCR beta cDNA molecule per two T cells in model experiments. Using deep sequencing normalized with unique cDNA molecular identifiers, the study measured how TCR beta repertoire diversity changes with age. Donors of different ages were randomly distributed across sequencing lanes to avoid experimental bias. Four age groups were formed from the donors: young (average approximately 17 years), middle-aged (less than 40), aged (around 68) and long-lived (approximately 78). The study analyzed two additional independent replicas of 1 million unique cDNA reads from the same blood draw for two donors, one aged 18 to 30 and one aged 80 or older. What the research found in general, with its limitations: Total diversity estimates from one million sequenced T cells were considered lower bounds and underestimates. Since profiling was done on bulk unsorted PBMCs, naive and antigen-experienced compartments could not be conclusively compared. Observed TCR beta diversity per million T cells fell roughly linearly with age, and a significant reduction was already apparent by age around 44. Donor CMV infection status was unknown, potentially confounding age-related changes in expanded clonotypes. Observed TCR beta diversity correlated strongly with the percentage of naive T cells measured by flow cytometry. Compared with the aged group, the long-lived group had more naive CD4+ T cells, fewer expanded clones and increased TCR diversity, suggesting age selection.

The method was 5' RACE. Reads for this sample came from an Illumina HiSeq 2500. A second PCR of roughly 7 to 11 cycles was run with a J-beta primer mix and a sample-barcoded 5' primer. A template-switch 5' adaptor carrying 12 random nucleotides introduced a unique molecular identifier onto each TCR beta cDNA molecule. At least 2.5 million CDR3-containing paired-end reads were obtained from each sample. First-strand cDNA was synthesized from all RNA with the Mint cDNA synthesis kit, primed by a TRBC-specific oligonucleotide. After uracil-DNA glycosylase treatment, a first 18-cycle PCR used universal primers M1SS and BC2_uni_R on all cDNA. In the original analysis: Normalization of each sample was performed by random selection of 1 million high-quality reads, each carrying a distinct molecular identifier. Instead of being binned into consensus sequences, reads that shared molecular identifiers were thrown out. CDR3 identification, clonotype clustering and error correction used MiTCR with a Q25 quality threshold and the strictest error-elimination algorithm. Lower-bound total TCR beta diversity was estimated with a nonparametric unseen species model using Euler transformation. TCRdb reprocessing: public reads trimmed at Q25 with fastp, clones called with MiXCR, in-frame beta chains kept. Each CDR3 protein gets just one entry, which takes the most common genes and DNA from the rows behind it. Here the V and J calls rest on TCRdb's processing, not on the authors' analysis. This sample comprises about 680,000 distinct CDR3 sequences, approximately 50% of them detected only once. The top ten hold under 35% of the sample.

The TCR was taken from a woman aged 55-69 years in good health. The sequenced sample consisted of blood. In this chain, TRBV3-1 is recombined with TRBJ2-3; the D segment cannot be called with confidence. This receptor carries the CDR3 CASSPTGRTDTQYF. The DNA sequence is TGTGCCAGCAGCCCTACCGGGCGCACAGATACGCAGTATTTT.